This TCR beta chain was profiled in a study of cytomegalovirus exposure and HLA in healthy donors. For this clone: Its antigen is undetermined.

The PCR made use of 60 Vbeta and 13 Jbeta primers. TCRdb's table, derived via immunoSEQ multiplex PCR, lists solely in-frame clones and lacks some. The data show around 120,000 clones, with around four fifths seen just once and 5.9% held by the top ten. Germline V gene sequence: CDR1 SGDLS, CDR2 YYNGEE. V shed 3 bases and J 5 bases; nucleotides not matched to a gene: 9. The CDR3 runs to 15 residues. Findings and limits, study-wide: Later on, a genetic analysis was performed. It linked a missense variant in DCLRE1C with V- and J-gene trimming of TCR beta.

The sample comprised PBMCs. This chain joins TRBV9 and TRBJ1-1, with 8 bases aligning to TRBD1. This receptor was taken from a woman in her thirties or forties in good health and CMV-seropositive. The CDR3 loop reads CASSDDRGGGTEAFF. The CDR3 bases are TGTGCCAGCAGCGATGACAGGGGCGGAGGAACTGAAGCTTTCTTT. The full variable domain, in which reference TRBV9 and TRBJ1-1 provide the parts outside the CDR3, is DSGVTQTPKHLITATGQRVTLRCSPRSGDLSVYWYQQSLDQGLQFLIQYYNGEERAKGNILERFSAQQFPDLHSELNLSSLELGDSALYFCASSDDRGGGTEAFFGQGTRLTVV.